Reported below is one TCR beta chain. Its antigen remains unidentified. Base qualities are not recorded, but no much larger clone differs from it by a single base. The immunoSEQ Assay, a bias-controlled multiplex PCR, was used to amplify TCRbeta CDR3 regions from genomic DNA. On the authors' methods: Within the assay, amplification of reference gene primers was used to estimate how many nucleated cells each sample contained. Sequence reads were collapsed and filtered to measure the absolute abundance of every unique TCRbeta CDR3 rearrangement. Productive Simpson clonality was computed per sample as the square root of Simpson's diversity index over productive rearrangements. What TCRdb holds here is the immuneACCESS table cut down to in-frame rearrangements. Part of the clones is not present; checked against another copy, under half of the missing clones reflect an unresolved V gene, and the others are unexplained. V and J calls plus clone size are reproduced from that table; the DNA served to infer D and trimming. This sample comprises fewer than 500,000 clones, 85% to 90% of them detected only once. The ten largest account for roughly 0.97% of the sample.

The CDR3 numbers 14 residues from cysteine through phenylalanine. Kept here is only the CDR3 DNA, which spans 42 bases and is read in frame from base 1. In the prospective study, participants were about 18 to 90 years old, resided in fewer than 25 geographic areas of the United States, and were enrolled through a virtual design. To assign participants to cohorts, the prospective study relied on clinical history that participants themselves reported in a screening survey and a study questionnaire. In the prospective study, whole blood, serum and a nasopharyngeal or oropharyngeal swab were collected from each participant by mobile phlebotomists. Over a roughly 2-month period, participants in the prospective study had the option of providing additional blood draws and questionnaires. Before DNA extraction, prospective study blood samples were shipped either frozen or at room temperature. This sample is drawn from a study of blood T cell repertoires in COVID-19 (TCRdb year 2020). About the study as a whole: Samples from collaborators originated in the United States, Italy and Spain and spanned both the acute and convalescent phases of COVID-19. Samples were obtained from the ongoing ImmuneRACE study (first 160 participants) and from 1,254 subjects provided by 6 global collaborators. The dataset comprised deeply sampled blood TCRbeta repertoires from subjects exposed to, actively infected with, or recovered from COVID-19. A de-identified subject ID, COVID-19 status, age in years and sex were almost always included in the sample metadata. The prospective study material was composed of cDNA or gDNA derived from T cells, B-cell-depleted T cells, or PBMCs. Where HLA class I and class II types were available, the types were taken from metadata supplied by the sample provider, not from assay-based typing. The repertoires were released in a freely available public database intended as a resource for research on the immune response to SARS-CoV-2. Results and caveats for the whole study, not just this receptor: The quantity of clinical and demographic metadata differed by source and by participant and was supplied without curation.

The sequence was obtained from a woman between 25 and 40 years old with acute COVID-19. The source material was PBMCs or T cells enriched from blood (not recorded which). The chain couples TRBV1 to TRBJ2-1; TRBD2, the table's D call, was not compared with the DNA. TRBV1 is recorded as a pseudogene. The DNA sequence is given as TGCACCAGCAGCCCGGCCGCGGAAAACAATGAGCAGTTCTTC. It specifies CTSSPAAENNEQFF.